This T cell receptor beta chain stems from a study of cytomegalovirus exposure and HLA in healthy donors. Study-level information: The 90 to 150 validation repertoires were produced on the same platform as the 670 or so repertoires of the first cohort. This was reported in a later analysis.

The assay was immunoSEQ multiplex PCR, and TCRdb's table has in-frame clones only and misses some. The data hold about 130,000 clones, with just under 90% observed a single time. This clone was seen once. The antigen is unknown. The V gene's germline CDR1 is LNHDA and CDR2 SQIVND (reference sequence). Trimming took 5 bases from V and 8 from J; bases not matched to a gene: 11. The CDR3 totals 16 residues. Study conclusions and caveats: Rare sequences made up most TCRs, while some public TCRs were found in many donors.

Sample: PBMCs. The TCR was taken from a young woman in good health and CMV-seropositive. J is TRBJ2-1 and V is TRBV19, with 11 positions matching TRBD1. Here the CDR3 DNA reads TGTGCCAGTAGTCCAAAGGACAGGGGGCGCGTCGATGAGCAGTTCTTC. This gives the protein CASSPKDRGRVDEQFF. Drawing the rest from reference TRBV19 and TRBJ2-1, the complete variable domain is DGGITQSPKYLFRKEGQNVTLSCEQNLNHDAMYWYRQDPGQGLRLIYYSQIVNDFQKGDIAEGYSVSREKKESFPLTVTSAQKNPTAFYLCASSPKDRGRVDEQFFGPGTRLTVL.